This TCR beta chain was recovered during a study of control samples from healthy donors and cancer patients. Sequenced by immunoSEQ multiplex PCR; TCRdb stores in-frame clones only, minus some. The sample includes fewer than 100,000 clones, roughly 86% seen only once; the top ten take approximately 2%. The CDR3 runs to 16 residues. V lost 6 bases to trimming and J lost 6 bases, with 21 bases between them. Germline assignment: CDR1 SNHLY and CDR2 FYNNEI. V is TRBV2 and J is TRBJ2-4, with D possibly TRBD2 on 6 matching bases. Sequenced sample: blood. The clonotype was recovered from a man in his sixties in good health. CDR3: CASSATGTLGGNIQYF. Written as DNA, the CDR3 is TGTGCCAGCAGCGCAACCGGGACTCTGGGGGGAAACATTCAGTACTTC.